This T cell receptor beta chain stems from a study of T-cell memory formation after mild COVID-19. About the study: The study found TCR clusters largely donor specific.

From the 5' RACE reads, TCRdb called clonotypes with MiXCR, one entry per CDR3 protein. The sample has 150,000 to 200,000 distinct CDR3 sequences, roughly 15% seen once. The germline CDR1 and CDR2 sequences are KGHDR and SFDVKD. CDR3 size: 17 residues. The germline V and J ends were trimmed by 0 bases and 0 bases, with 10 bases remaining between them. This clonotype was observed a handful of times. The sequence came from an adult woman who had mild COVID-19 (a few samples of this study predate the infection). Cell type and time point are not known. This rearrangement joins TRBV24-1 to TRBJ2-2, with D perhaps matching TRBD1 or TRBD2 (5 bases each). Material: PBMCs or a T cell subset sorted from them (not recorded which). The CDR3 loop is CATSDLVLGANTGELFF. CDR3 sequence (DNA): TGTGCCACCAGTGATTTGGTATTGGGGGCGAACACCGGGGAGCTGTTTTTT.